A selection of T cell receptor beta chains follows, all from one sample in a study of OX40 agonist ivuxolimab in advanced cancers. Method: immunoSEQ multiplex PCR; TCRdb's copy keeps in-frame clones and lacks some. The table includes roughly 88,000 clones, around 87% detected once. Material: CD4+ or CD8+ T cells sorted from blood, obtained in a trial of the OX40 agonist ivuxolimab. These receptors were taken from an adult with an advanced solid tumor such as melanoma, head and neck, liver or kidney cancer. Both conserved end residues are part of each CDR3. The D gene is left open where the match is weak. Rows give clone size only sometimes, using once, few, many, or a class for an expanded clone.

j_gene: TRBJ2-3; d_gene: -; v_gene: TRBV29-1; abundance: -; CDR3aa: CSVEETPSDTQYF; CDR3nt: TGCAGCGTTGAAGAGACGCCCTCAGATACGCAGTATTTT
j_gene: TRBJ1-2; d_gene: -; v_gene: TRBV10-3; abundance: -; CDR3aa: CAISGEAGASINYGYTF; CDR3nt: TGTGCCATCAGTGGGGAAGCGGGAGCATCTATTAACTATGGCTACACCTTC
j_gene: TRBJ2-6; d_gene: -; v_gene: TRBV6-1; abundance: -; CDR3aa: CASSMRSAGANVLTF; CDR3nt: TGTGCCAGCAGCATGCGGAGTGCTGGGGCCAACGTCCTGACTTTC
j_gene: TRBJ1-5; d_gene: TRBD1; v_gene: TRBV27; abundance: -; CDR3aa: CASSRTDRGWYSNQPQHF; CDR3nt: TGTGCCAGCAGTCGTACAGACAGGGGATGGTATAGCAATCAGCCCCAGCATTTT
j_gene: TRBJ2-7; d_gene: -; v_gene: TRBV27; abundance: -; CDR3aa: CASSWIQETGSSYEQYF; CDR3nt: TGTGCCAGCAGTTGGATCCAGGAGACAGGCAGCTCCTACGAGCAGTACTTC
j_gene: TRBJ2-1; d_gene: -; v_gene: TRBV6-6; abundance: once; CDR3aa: CASSRDSYNEQFF; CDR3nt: TGTGCCAGCAGTCGAGACTCGTACAATGAGCAGTTCTTC
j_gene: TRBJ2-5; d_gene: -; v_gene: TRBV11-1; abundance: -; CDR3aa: CASSPDTGKGETQYF; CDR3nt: TGTGCCAGCAGCCCCGACACAGGGAAAGGAGAGACCCAGTACTTC
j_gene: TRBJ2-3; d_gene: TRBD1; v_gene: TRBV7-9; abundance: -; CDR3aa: CAITGERKDTQYF; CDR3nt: TGTGCCATAACAGGGGAACGGAAGGATACGCAGTATTTT
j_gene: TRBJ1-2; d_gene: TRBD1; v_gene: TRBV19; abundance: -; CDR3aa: CASSIGPGGYDGYTF; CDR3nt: TGTGCCAGTAGTATAGGTCCAGGGGGCTATGATGGCTACACCTTC
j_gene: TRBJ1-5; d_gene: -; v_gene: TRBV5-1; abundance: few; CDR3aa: CASSTDLNQPQHF; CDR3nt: TGCGCCAGCAGCACAGACCTCAATCAGCCCCAGCATTTT
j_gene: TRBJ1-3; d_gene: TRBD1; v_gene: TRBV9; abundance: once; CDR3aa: CASSVSGTGTSGNTIYF; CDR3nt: TGTGCCAGCAGCGTATCCGGGACAGGGACCTCTGGAAACACCATATATTTT
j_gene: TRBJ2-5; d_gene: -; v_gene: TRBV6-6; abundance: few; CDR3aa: CASSYELLETQYF; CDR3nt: TGTGCCAGCAGTTACGAGTTGTTGGAGACCCAGTACTTC
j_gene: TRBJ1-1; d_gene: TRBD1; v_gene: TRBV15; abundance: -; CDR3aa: CATSRARTGPEAFF; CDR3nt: TGTGCCACCAGCAGAGCGAGGACAGGGCCTGAAGCTTTCTTT
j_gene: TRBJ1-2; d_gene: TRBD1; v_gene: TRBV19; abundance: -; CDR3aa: CASRPRQGGDYGYTF; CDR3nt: TGTGCCAGTAGACCCCGACAGGGGGGGGACTATGGCTACACCTTC
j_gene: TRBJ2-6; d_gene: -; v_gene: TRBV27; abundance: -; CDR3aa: CASSKTGTPGANVLTF; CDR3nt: TGTGCCAGCAGTAAGACAGGGACTCCTGGGGCCAACGTCCTGACTTTC
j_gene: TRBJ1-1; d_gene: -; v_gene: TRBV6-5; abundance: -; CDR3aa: CASSYSGVATEAFF; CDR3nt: TGTGCCAGCAGTTACTCCGGGGTTGCCACTGAAGCTTTCTTT
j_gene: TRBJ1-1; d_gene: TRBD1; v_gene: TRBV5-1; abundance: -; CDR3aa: CASSSNSGQGAGMNTEAFF; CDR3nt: TGCGCCAGCAGCTCAAACTCGGGACAGGGGGCAGGAATGAACACTGAAGCTTTCTTT
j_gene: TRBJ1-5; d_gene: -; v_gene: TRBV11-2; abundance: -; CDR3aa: CASSLGTGPHQPQHF; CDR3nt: TGTGCCAGCAGCTTAGGTACGGGGCCGCATCAGCCCCAGCATTTT
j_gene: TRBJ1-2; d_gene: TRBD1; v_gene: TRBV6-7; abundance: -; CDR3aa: CASSYRGLIRGYTF; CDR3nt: TGTGCCAGCAGCTACAGGGGGCTCATTCGCGGCTACACCTTC
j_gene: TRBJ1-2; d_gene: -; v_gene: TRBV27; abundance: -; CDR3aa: CASSLSDGYGYTF; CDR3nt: TGTGCCAGCAGTTTATCTGACGGCTATGGCTACACCTTC
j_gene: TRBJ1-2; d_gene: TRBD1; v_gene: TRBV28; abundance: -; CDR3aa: CASSLVQGLNYGYTF; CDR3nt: TGTGCCAGCAGTCTGGTACAGGGGCTAAACTATGGCTACACCTTC
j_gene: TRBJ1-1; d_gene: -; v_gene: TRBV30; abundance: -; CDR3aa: CAWRKGGTEAFF; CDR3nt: TGTGCCTGGAGAAAGGGGGGGACTGAAGCTTTCTTT
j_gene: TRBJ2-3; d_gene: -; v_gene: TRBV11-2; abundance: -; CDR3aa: CASSLSLFTDTQYF; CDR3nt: TGTGCCAGCAGCTTAAGTTTGTTCACAGATACGCAGTATTTT
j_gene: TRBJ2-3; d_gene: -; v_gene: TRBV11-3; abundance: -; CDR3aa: CASSLGVAASTDTQYF; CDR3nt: TGTGCCAGCAGCTTAGGGGTGGCAGCTAGCACAGATACGCAGTATTTT
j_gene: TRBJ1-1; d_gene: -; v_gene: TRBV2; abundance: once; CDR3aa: CASSETGIGTQAFF; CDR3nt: TGTGCCAGCAGTGAAACGGGCATTGGAACCCAAGCTTTCTTT
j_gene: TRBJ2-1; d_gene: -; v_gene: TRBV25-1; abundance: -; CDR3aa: CASRDRSRGEQFF; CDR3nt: TGTGCCAGCAGGGACAGATCCCGAGGGGAGCAGTTCTTC
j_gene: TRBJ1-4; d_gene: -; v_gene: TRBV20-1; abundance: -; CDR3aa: CSASPGEKLFF; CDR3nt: TGCAGTGCTAGCCCGGGGGAAAAACTGTTTTTT
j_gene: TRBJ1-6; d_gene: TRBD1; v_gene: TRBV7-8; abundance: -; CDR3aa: CASSLETGGGNSPLHF; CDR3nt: TGTGCCAGCAGCTTGGAGACAGGGGGCGGTAATTCACCCCTCCACTTT
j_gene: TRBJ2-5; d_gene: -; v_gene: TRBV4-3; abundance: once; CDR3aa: CASSQGTQRGEETQYF; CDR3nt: TGCGCCAGCAGCCAAGGAACTCAGAGGGGGGAAGAGACCCAGTACTTC
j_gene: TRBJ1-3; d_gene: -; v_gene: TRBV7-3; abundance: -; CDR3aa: CASSQDSSSGNTIYF; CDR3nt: TGTGCCAGCAGCCAAGACAGTTCCTCTGGAAACACCATATATTTT
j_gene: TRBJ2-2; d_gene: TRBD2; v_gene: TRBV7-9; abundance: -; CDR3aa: CASSLATSGARTGELFF; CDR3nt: TGTGCCAGCAGCTTAGCGACTAGCGGGGCGAGGACCGGGGAGCTGTTTTTT
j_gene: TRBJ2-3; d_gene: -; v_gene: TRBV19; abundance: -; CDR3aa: CASSRPRSTDTQYF; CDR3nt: TGTGCCAGTAGTCGCCCACGGAGCACAGATACGCAGTATTTT
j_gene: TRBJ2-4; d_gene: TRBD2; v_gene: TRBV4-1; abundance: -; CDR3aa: CASSRVATSGSSGDIQYF; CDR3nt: TGCGCCAGCAGCCGGGTGGCGACTAGCGGGAGTAGTGGAGACATTCAGTACTTC
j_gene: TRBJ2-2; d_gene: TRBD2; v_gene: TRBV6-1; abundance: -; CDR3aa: CASSERVMASGTGELFF; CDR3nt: TGTGCCAGCAGTGAAAGGGTTATGGCTAGCGGCACCGGGGAGCTGTTTTTT
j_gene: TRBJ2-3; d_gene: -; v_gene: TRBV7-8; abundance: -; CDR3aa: CASSLKQASTDTQYF; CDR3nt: TGTGCCAGCAGCTTAAAACAGGCTAGCACAGATACGCAGTATTTT
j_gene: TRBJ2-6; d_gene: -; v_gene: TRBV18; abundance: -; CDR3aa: CASSYRTQPSGANVLTF; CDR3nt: TGTGCCAGCTCGTACAGGACCCAACCCTCTGGGGCCAACGTCCTGACTTTC
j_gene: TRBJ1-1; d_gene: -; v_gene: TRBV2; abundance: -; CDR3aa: CASRKMNMNTEAFF; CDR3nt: TGTGCCAGCAGGAAGATGAATATGAACACTGAAGCTTTCTTT
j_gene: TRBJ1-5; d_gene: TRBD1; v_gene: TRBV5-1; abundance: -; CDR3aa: CASSSTGIDQPQHF; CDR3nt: TGCGCCAGCAGCTCGACAGGGATCGATCAGCCCCAGCATTTT
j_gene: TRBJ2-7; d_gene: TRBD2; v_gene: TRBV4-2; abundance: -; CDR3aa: CASSQDSRTSGRPLEQYF; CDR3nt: TGTGCCAGCAGCCAAGATTCGCGGACTAGCGGGAGGCCCCTCGAGCAGTACTTC
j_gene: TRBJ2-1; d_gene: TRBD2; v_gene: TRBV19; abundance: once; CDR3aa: CASSTGLAGGRTYNEQFF; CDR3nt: TGTGCCAGTAGTACAGGACTAGCGGGAGGGAGGACCTACAATGAGCAGTTCTTC
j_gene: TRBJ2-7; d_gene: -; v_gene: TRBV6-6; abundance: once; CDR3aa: CASSRGSGYEQYF; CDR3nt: TGTGCCAGCAGTCGGGGGTCGGGTTACGAGCAGTACTTC
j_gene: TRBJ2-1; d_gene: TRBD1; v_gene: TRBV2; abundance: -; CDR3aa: CASSDMGQGVNEQFF; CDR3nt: TGTGCCAGCAGTGATATGGGACAGGGGGTCAATGAGCAGTTCTTC
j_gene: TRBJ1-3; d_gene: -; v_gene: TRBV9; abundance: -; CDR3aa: CASSVGRGDTIYF; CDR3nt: TGTGCCAGCAGCGTAGGCAGGGGAGACACCATATATTTT
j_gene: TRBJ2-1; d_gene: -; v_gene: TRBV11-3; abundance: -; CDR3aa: CASSFQSGEQFF; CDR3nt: TGTGCCAGCAGCTTTCAGTCGGGTGAGCAGTTCTTC
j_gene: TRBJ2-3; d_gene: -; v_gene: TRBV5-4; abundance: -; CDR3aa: CASSLEIAADTQYF; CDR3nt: TGTGCCAGCAGCTTGGAGATCGCTGCAGATACGCAGTATTTT
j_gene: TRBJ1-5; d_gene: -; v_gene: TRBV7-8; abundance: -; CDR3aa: CASSEPTGTNQPQHF; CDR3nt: TGTGCCAGCAGCGAGCCGACAGGAACTAATCAGCCCCAGCATTTT
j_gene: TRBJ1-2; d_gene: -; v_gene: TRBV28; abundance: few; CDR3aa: CASSLGQTYGYTF; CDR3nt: TGTGCCAGCAGTTTAGGGCAGACCTATGGCTACACCTTC
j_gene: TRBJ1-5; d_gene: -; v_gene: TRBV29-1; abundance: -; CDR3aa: CSVTDRRDQPQHF; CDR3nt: TGCAGCGTGACAGACAGGAGGGATCAGCCCCAGCATTTT
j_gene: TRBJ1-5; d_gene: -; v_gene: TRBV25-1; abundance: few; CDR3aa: CASRGGNQPQHF; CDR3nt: TGTGCCAGCAGGGGTGGCAATCAGCCCCAGCATTTT
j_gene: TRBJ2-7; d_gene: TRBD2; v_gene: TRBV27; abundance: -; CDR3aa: CASTSSGGLSDEQYF; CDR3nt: TGTGCCAGCACTTCCTCGGGAGGCCTCTCGGACGAGCAGTACTTC